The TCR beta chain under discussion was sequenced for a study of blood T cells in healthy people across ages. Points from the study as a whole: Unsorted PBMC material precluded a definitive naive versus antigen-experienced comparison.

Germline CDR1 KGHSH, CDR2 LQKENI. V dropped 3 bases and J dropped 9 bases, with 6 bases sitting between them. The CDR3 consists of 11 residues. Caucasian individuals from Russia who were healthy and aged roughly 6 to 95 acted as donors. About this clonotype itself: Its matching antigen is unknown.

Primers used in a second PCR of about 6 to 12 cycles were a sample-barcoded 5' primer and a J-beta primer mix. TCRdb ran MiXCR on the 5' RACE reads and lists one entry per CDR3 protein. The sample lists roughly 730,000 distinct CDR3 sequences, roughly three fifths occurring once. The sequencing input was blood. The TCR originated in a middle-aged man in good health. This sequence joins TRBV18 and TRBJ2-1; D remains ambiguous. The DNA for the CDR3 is TGTGCCAGCTCACCGTTGTCTGAGCAGTTCTTC. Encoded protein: CASSPLSEQFF.